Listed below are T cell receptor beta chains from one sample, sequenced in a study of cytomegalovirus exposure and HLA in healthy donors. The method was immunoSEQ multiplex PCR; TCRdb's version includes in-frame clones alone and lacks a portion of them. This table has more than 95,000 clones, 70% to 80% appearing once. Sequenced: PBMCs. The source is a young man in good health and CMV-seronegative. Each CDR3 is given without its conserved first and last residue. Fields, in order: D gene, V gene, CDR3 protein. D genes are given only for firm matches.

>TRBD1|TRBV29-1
SVDRDRGVNGYT
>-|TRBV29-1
SVERVSNYGYT
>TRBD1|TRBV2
ASGGQGRTEAF
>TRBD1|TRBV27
ASSQGTGAGNQPQH
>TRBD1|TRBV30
AWSANPRDRDSNQPQH
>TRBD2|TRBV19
ASSIELAGAPGHNEQF
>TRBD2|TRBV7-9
ASSLIAGGLTDTQY
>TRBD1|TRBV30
ASDRVFYGYT
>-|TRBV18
ASSSQEYQETQY
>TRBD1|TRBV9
ASSVAPGQGYYEQY
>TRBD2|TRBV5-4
ASSAGTSEYNEQF
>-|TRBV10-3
AITPTGTPQFDTIY
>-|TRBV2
ASKAGVNSNQPQH
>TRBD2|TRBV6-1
ASIASGRWETQY
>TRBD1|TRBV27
ASSSEGQGYGYT
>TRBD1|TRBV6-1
ASRAGTGYGDEQY
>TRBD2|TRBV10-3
AISDASGGLTDTQY
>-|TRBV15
ATSRDLAGDGELF
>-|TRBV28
ASSSGDSETQY
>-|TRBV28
ASVKTVRNQPQH
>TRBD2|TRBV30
AWMTSAYNEQF
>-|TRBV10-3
AIGITDRSILHGYT
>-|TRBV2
ASSEPIRGFYT
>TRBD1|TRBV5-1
ASRRATGTETQY
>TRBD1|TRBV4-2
ASSQADRDLDGYT
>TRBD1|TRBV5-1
ASSSSGTANYGYT
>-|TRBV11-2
ASSLSRATGELF
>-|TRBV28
ASSRLRAGGYYEQY
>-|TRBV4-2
ASSPQENTEAF
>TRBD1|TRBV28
ASNQDGTGVYEQY
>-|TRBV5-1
ASSLRGGGTEAF
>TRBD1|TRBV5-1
ASSSELGTGMSNEKLF
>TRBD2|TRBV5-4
ASSLRAGGGTDTQY
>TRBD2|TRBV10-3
AIKPVAGVETQY
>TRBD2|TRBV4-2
ASTPSGGRIREQY
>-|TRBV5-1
ASSRNPDRSNYGYT
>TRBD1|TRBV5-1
ASSLAGRGSGYT
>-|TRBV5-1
ASSLTLQDEQF
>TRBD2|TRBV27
ASSPRQASGGHNEQF
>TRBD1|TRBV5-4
ASSLGGQGWYGYT
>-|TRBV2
ASSEAAVQYTDTQY
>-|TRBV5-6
ASSLLPRAVDTQY
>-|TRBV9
ASSVVGRSDTEAF
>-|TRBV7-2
ASSLIGNNEQF
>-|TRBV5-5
ASSLAVLGGYT
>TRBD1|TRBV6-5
ASSYDLQGFQETQY
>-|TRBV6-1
ASSEGLTEAF
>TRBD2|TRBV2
ASISRSGGGPETQY
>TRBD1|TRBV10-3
AISRGQGAYEQY
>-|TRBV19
ASSQGLTVYGYT
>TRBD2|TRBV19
ASSLGTSDYEQY
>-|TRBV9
ASSAQYNEQF
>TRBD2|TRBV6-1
ASSESTSGDYNEQF